These T cell receptor beta chains were read from a single sample in a study of early T cells in non-severe SARS-CoV-2 infection. MiXCR, run by TCRdb on the 5' RACE reads, gives a single entry per CDR3 protein. The top ten hold roughly an eighth of the sample, which has 25,000 to 30,000 distinct CDR3 sequences, about 9.5% seen once. Sequenced sample: whole blood. The receptor source for this set is an adult who was a healthcare worker with PCR-confirmed SARS-CoV-2 infection or an uninfected control (not recorded which). CDR3s include the opening cysteine and the closing phenylalanine or tryptophan.

V gene,J gene,CDR3 protein
TRBV5-1,TRBJ1-1,CASSPQAGTEAFF
TRBV29-1,TRBJ1-1,CSVWQGMSTEAFF
TRBV10-3,TRBJ1-6,CAIAWGQGANSPLHF
TRBV12-3/TRBV12-4,TRBJ1-2,CASSGDRNYGYTF
TRBV9,TRBJ2-3,CASSSRGGDTQYF
TRBV7-8,TRBJ2-3,CASSSGTGTGTQYF
TRBV29-1,TRBJ2-1,CSASRGNEQFF
TRBV7-9,TRBJ2-2,CASSFPRTGGYTGELFF
TRBV5-4,TRBJ2-7,CASSPQNPAWEQYF
TRBV10-3,TRBJ2-7,CAISVDRSSYEQYF
TRBV12-3/TRBV12-4,TRBJ1-3,CASSFGQGEGGNTIYF
TRBV30,TRBJ2-2,CAWSRGLAGELFF
TRBV12-3/TRBV12-4,TRBJ1-3,CASSSTGPSGNTIYF